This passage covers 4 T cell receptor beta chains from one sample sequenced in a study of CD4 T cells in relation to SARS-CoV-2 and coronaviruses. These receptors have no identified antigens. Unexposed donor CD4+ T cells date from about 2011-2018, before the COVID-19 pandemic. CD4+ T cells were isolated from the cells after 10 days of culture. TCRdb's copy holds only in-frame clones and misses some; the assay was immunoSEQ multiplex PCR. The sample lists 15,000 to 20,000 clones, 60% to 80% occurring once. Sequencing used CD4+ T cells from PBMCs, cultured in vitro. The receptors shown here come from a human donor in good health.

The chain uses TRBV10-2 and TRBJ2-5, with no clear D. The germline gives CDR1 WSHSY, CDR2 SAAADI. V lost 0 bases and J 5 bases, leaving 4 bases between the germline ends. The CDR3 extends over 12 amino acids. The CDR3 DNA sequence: TGCGCCAGCAGTGAGTCGTGGGAGACCCAGTACTTC. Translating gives CASSESWETQYF.

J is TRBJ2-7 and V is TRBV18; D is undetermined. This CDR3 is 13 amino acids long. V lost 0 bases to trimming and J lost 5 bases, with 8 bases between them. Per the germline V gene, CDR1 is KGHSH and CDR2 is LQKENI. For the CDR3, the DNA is TGTGCCAGCTCACCACCGGTGAAAGACGAGCAGTACTTC. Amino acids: CASSPPVKDEQYF.

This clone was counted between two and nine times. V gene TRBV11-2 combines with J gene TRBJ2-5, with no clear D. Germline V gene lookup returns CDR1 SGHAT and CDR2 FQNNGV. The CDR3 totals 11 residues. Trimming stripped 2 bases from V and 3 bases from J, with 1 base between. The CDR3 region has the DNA TGTGCCAGCAGCTTAAAAGAGACCCAGTACTTC. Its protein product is CASSLKETQYF.

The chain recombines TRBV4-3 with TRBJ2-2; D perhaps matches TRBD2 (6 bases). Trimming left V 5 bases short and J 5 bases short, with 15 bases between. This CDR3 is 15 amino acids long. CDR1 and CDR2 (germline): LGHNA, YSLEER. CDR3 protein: CASSYSEGWTGELFF. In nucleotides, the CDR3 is TGCGCCAGCAGCTATTCGGAGGGGTGGACCGGGGAGCTGTTTTTT.